The rows below give T cell receptor beta chains drawn from one sample of a study of control samples from healthy donors and cancer patients. Libraries were prepared by immunoSEQ multiplex PCR; TCRdb keeps only in-frame clonotypes and omits some of them. The data hold about 150,000 clones, with roughly 92% observed a single time. Sequencing was done on a sample of blood. These receptor sequences come from a middle-aged man in good health. Both conserved end residues are part of each CDR3.

j_gene: TRBJ1-6; v_gene: TRBV9; CDR3aa: CASRQGERSPLHF
j_gene: TRBJ2-1; v_gene: TRBV10-3; CDR3aa: CAITTDRHNEQFF
j_gene: TRBJ1-3; v_gene: TRBV5-1; CDR3aa: CASSLGRISGNTIYF
j_gene: TRBJ2-5; v_gene: TRBV28; CDR3aa: CASTPTTGQETQYF
j_gene: TRBJ2-1; v_gene: TRBV18; CDR3aa: CASSPGRTGRYNEQFF
j_gene: TRBJ2-7; v_gene: TRBV5-4; CDR3aa: CASSTGTSGNYEQYF
j_gene: TRBJ2-2; v_gene: TRBV7-3; CDR3aa: CASSRDRNTGELFF
j_gene: TRBJ1-1; v_gene: TRBV5-1; CDR3aa: CASSLIGNTEAFF
j_gene: TRBJ2-5; v_gene: TRBV19; CDR3aa: CASSITSGGWETQYF
j_gene: TRBJ1-1; v_gene: TRBV6-5; CDR3aa: CASSRLSNTEAFF
j_gene: TRBJ1-4; v_gene: TRBV10-2; CDR3aa: CASSDVQSVNEKLFF
j_gene: TRBJ1-6; v_gene: TRBV28; CDR3aa: CASSFSGIIDNSPLHF
j_gene: TRBJ1-5; v_gene: TRBV7-2; CDR3aa: CASSVRQGAQPQHF
j_gene: TRBJ1-3; v_gene: TRBV19; CDR3aa: CASSINREPVGNTIYF
j_gene: TRBJ2-3; v_gene: TRBV12-5; CDR3aa: CASGFPRGRGTDTQYF
j_gene: TRBJ2-2; v_gene: TRBV28; CDR3aa: CASSSATHPTGELFF
j_gene: TRBJ2-1; v_gene: TRBV18; CDR3aa: CASSLSSGSGDEQFF
j_gene: TRBJ2-2; v_gene: TRBV5-1; CDR3aa: CASRRQPNTGELFF
j_gene: TRBJ1-1; v_gene: TRBV25-1; CDR3aa: CASTSLGGRWTNTEAFF
j_gene: TRBJ2-7; v_gene: TRBV30; CDR3aa: CAWESWGTSGEQYF
j_gene: TRBJ2-2; v_gene: TRBV27; CDR3aa: CASSRREGTGELFF
j_gene: TRBJ1-3; v_gene: TRBV27; CDR3aa: CASSPRPHRGNTIYF
j_gene: TRBJ1-5; v_gene: TRBV10-3; CDR3aa: CAISPGTGDNQPQHF
j_gene: TRBJ2-3; v_gene: TRBV5-1; CDR3aa: CASGTGGSSTDTQYF
j_gene: TRBJ2-1; v_gene: TRBV6-1; CDR3aa: CASSEIGLAGVKRQQFF
j_gene: TRBJ2-1; v_gene: TRBV5-1; CDR3aa: CASSFGILNEQFF
j_gene: TRBJ2-5; v_gene: TRBV7-9; CDR3aa: CASSPERAVGTQYF
j_gene: TRBJ1-5; v_gene: TRBV7-2; CDR3aa: CASSGDSNQPQHF